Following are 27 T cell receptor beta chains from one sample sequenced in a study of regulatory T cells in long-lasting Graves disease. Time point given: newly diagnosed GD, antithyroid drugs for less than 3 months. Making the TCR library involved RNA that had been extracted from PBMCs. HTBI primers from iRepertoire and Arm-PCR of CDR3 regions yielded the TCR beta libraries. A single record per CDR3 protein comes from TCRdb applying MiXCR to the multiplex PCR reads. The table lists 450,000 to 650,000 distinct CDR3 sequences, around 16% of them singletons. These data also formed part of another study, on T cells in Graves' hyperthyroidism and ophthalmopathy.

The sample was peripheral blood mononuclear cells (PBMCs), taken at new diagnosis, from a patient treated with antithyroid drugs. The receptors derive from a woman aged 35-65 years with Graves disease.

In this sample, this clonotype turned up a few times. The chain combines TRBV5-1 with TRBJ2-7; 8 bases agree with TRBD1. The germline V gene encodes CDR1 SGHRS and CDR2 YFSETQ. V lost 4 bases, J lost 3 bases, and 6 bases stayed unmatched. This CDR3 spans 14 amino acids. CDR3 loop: CASSPKTGDYEQYF. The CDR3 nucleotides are TGCGCCAGCAGCCCCAAGACAGGGGACTACGAGCAGTACTTC.

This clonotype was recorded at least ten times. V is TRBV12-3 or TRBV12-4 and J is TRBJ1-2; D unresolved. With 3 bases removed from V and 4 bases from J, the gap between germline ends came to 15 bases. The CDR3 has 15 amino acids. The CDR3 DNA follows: TGTGCCAGCAGTTTGGAAAGCAGTTTCGCCTATGGCTACACCTTC. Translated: CASSLESSFAYGYTF.

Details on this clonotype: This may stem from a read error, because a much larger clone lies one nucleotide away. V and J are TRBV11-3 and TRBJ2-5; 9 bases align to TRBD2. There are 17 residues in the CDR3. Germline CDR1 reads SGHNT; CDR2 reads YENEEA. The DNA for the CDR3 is TGTGCCAGCAGCTTAGAAGCTAGCGGGGCCCCTCAAGAGATCCAGTACTTC. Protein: CASSLEASGAPQEIQYF.

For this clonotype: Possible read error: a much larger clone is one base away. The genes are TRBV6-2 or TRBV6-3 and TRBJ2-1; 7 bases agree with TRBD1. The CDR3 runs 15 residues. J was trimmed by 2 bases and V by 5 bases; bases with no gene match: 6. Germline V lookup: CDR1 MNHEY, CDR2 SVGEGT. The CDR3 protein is CASSVGGLTYNEQFF. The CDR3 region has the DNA TGTGCCAGCAGTGTAGGGGGCCTTACCTACAATGAGCAGTTCTTC.

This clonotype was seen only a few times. The CDR3 DNA is TGTGCCAGCAGCCAAGAGGGCTTCTTTACAGATACGCAGTATTTT. Protein: CASSQEGFFTDTQYF. The V and J genes are TRBV11-2 and TRBJ2-3; perhaps TRBD2 as D (5 bases). Germline V gene sequence: CDR1 SGHAT, CDR2 FQNNGV. The CDR3 sequence is 15 residues long. The V gene lost 5 bases and the J gene lost 3 bases, with 15 bases spanning the gap.

The CDR3 nucleotides read TGTGCCAGTAGCGCCTCTGGAAACACCATATATTTT. It is translated as CASSASGNTIYF. The V and J genes are TRBV19 and TRBJ1-3, with D unclear. The germline V gene encodes CDR1 LNHDA and CDR2 SQIVND (reference sequence). CDR3 length: 12 amino acids. The V gene lost 6 bases and the J gene lost 0 bases, with 3 bases spanning the gap.

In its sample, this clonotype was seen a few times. The CDR3: CSAAISGGMYEQFF. CDR3 nucleotides: TGCAGTGCTGCAATTAGCGGGGGGATGTATGAGCAGTTCTTC. V usage is TRBV20-1 and J usage is TRBJ2-1; TRBD2 aligns across 10 bases. V was clipped by 5 bases and J by 8 bases; unmatched bases: 9. The germline CDR1 and CDR2 sequences are DFQATT and SNEGSKA (reference sequence). This CDR3 comprises 14 residues.

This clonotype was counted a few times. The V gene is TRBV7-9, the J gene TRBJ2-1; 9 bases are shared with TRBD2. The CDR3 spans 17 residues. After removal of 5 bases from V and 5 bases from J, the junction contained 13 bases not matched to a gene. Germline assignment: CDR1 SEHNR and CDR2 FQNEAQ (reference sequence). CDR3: CASSPSAGGDRNNEQFF. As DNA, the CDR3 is TGTGCCAGCAGCCCATCGGCGGGGGGGGACAGAAACAATGAGCAGTTCTTC. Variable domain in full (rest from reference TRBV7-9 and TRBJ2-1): DTGVSQNPRHKITKRGQNVTFRCDPISEHNRLYWYRQTLGQGPEFLTYFQNEAQLEKSRLLSDRFSAERPKGSFSTLEIQRTEQGDSAMYLCASSPSAGGDRNNEQFFGPGTRLTVL.

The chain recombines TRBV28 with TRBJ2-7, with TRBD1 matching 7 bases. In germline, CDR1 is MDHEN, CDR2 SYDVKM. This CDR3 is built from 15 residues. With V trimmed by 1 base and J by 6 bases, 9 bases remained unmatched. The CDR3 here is CASSLSPGQSGEQYF. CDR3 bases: TGTGCCAGCAGTTTATCTCCGGGACAGTCGGGCGAGCAGTACTTC.

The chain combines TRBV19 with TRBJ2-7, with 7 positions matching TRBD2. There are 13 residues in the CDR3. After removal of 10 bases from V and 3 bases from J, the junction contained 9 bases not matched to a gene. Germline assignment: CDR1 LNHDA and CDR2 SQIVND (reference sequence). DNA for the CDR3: TGTGCCACTAGGGCTAGCGGCGGCTACGAGCAGTACTTC. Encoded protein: CATRASGGYEQYF.

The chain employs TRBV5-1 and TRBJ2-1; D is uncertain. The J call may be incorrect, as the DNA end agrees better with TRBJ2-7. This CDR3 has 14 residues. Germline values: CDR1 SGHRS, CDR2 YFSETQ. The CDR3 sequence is CASRASEIYNEQYF. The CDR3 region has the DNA TGCGCCAGCAGGGCCTCAGAAATCTACAATGAGCAGTACTTC.

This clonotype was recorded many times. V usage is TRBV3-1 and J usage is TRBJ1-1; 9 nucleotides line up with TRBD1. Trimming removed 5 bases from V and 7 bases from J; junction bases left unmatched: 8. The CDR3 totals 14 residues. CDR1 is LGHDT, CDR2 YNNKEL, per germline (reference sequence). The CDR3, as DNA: TGTGCCAGCAGCGCCCGGGGACAGGGTAATGAAGCTTTCTTT. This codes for CASSARGQGNEAFF.

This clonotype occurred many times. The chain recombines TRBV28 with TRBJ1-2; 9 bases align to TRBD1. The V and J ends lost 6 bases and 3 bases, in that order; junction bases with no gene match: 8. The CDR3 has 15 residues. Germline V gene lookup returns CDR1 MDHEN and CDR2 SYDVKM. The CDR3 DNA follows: TGTGCCAGCAGCTTTGGGACAGGGAGGGACTATGGCTACACCTTC. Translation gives CASSFGTGRDYGYTF.

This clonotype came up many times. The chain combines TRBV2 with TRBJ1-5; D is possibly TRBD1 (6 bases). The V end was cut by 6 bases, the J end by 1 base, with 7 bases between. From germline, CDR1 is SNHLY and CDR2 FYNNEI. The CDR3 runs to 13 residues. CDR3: CASRDSSNQPQHF. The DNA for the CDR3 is TGTGCCAGCAGGGACAGCAGCAATCAGCCCCAGCATTTT.

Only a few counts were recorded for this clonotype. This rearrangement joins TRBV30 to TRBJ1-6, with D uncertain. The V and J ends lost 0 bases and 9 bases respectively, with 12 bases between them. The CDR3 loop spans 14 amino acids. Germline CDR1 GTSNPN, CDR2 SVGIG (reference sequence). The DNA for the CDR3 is TGTGCCTGGAGTGTACGTGGGATAATTTCACCCCTCCACTTT. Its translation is CAWSVRGIISPLHF.

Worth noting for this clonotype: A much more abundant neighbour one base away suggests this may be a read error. The DNA of the CDR3 is TGTGCCAGCAGTCACTCGAGTGGGCAGGGGGCCTACGAGCAGTACTTC. This translates into CASSHSSGQGAYEQYF. The rearrangement uses TRBV6-2 or TRBV6-3 and TRBJ2-7; TRBD1 agrees at 7 bases. This CDR3 region has 16 residues. Germline CDR1 MNHEY, CDR2 SVGEGT.

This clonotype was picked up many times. The DNA of the CDR3 is TGCAGCGTTAAACTGACTCTAGACTCTGGAAACACCATATATTTT. This translates into CSVKLTLDSGNTIYF. This chain joins TRBV29-1 and TRBJ1-3; no firm D call. Germline values: CDR1 SQVTM, CDR2 ANQGSEA. This CDR3 has 15 amino acids. V gave up 5 bases and J gave up 0 bases, with 14 bases separating them.

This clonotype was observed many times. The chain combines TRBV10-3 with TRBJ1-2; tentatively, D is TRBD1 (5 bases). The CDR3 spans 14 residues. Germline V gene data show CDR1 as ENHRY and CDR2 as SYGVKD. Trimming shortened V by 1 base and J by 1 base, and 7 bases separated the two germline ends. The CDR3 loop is CAISELGDNYGYTF. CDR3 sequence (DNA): TGTGCCATCAGTGAGTTGGGGGATAACTATGGCTACACCTTC.

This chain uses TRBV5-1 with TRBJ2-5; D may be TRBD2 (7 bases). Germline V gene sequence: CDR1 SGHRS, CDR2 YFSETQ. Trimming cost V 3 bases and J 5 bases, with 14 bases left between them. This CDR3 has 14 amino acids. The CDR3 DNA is TGCGCCAGCAGCTACGGGGGGCCGGAGGAGACCCAGTACTTC. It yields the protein CASSYGGPEETQYF.

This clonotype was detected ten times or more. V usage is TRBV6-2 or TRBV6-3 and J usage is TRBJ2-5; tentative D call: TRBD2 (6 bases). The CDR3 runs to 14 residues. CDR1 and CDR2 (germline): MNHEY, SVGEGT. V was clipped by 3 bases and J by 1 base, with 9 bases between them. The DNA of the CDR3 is TGTGCCAGCAGTTATGCCGGGAGCCAAGAGACCCAGTACTTC. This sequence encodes CASSYAGSQETQYF.

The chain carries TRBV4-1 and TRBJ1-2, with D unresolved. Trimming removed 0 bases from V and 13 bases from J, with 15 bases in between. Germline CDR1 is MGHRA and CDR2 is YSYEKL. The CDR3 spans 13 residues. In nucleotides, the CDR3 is TGCGCCAGCAGCCAAGAATGGGCCCCGGAATGCACCTTC. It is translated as CASSQEWAPECTF.

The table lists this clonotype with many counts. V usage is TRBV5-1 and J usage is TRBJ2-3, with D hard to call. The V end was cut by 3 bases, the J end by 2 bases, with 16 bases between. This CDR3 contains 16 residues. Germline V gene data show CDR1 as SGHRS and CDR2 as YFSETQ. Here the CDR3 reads CASSSGTKGLTDTQYF. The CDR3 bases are TGCGCCAGCAGCTCAGGAACTAAGGGCCTCACAGATACGCAGTATTTT.

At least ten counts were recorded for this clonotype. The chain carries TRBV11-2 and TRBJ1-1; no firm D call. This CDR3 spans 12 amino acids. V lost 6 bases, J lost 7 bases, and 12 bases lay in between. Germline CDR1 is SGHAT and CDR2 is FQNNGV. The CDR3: CASSLRGSEAFF. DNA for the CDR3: TGTGCCAGCAGTTTACGAGGGAGTGAAGCTTTCTTT.

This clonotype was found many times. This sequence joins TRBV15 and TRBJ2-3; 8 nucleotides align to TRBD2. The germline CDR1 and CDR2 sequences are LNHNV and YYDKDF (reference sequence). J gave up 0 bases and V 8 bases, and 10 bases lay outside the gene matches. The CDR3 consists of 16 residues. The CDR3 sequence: CATRYGGGPSTDTQYF. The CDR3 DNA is TGTGCCACCCGGTACGGGGGGGGCCCTAGCACAGATACGCAGTATTTT. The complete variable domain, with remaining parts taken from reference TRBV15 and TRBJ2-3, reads DAMVIQNPRYQVTQFGKPVTLSCSQTLNHNVMYWYQQKSSQAPKLLFHYYDKDFNNEADTPDNFQSRRPNTSFCFLDIRSPGLGDTAMYLCATRYGGGPSTDTQYFGPGTRLTVL.

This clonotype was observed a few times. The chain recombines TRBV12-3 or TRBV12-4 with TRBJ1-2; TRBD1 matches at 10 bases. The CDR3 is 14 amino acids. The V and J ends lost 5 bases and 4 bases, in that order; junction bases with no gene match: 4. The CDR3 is CASSGQGGGYGYTF. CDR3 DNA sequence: TGTGCCAGCAGTGGACAGGGGGGGGGCTATGGCTACACCTTC.

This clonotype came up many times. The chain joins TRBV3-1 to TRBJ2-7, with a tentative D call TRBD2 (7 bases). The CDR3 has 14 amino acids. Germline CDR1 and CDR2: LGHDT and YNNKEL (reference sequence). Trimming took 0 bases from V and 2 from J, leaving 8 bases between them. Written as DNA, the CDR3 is TGTGCCAGCAGCCAAGAAGGGGGGGCCTACGAGCAGTACTTC. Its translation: CASSQEGGAYEQYF.

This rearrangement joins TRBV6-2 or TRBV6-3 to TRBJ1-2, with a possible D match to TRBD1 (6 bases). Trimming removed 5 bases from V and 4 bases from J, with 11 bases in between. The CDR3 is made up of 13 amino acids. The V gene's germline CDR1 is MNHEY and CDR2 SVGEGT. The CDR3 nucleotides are TGTGCCAGCAGTGGCACAGGGTTCTATGGCTACACCTTC. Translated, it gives CASSGTGFYGYTF.